Here is one T cell receptor (beta chain) with its context. As yet, its antigen is unknown. The entry originates in a study of read filtering for tumor transcriptome and immune sequencing. Study summary: R-ISS stage counts were under 10 for I, about 15 for II, about seven for III. Transcriptome libraries were built from DNase-treated RNA.

Molecular barcoded adaptors covering alpha/delta and beta/gamma chains were used on 400 ng RNA. Using its own MiXCR run on the reads, TCRdb lists one record per CDR3 protein. The sample holds about 130,000 distinct CDR3 sequences, over 10% seen once. Study conclusions and caveats: Single-read clonotypes: 80% to 90% of IR-seq clonotypes (around 3.6% of reads), 74.6% of RNA-seq clonotypes (44.6% of reads). IR-seq captured clonotypes deeper and more reliably than RNA-seq.

CDR1 and CDR2 (germline): KGHDR, SFDVKD. Between the trimmed V and J ends, which lost 6 bases and 0 bases, there was a span of 4 bases. The CDR3 loop spans 13 amino acids. The V and J genes are TRBV24-1 and TRBJ2-2; D gene unclear. The TCR was taken from a donor aged 40 or older with multiple myeloma. Sequenced sample: a population of CD138-negative cells sorted from bone marrow. CDR3 protein: CATSQTNTGELFF. CDR3 bases: TGTGCCACCAGTCAAACGAACACCGGGGAGCTGTTTTTT.